The source of this T cell receptor (beta chain) is a study of shared clonotypes between healthy human individuals. Looked up from germline, CDR1 is PRHDT and CDR2 is FYEKMQ (reference sequence). The CDR3 contains 15 residues. The ends were cut back, 5 bases at V and 2 bases at J, with 13 bases in the middle. Original data processing: As immunoSEQ supplied junction-only sequences (without quality scores), filtering differed. Using immunoSEQ multiplex PCR, the repertoire was profiled, and TCRdb retains in-frame clones only, with some absent. V and J calls and clone size come straight from that table; D and trimming were deduced from the DNA. The repertoire consists of fewer than 100,000 clones, with 67% occurring once and the leading ten covering 45% to 50%. This clone was detected a few times.

Source material: memory CD8+ T cells sorted from blood. As to subset: CD45RO+ cells pooled with CCR7-negative TemRA cells. The chain joins TRBV13 to TRBJ1-3; a possible D gene is TRBD1 (5 bases). The TCR sequence derives from a man younger than 40 in good health. As DNA, the CDR3 is TGTGCCAGCAGCCCAGGCGGGGGGGCTGGAAACACCATATATTTT. Protein sequence: CASSPGGGAGNTIYF. The full variable domain, rest sourced from reference TRBV13 and TRBJ1-3, is AAGVIQSPRHLIKEKRETATLKCYPIPRHDTVYWYQQGPGQDPQFLISFYEKMQSDKGSIPDRFSAQQFSDYHSELNMSSLELGDSALYFCASSPGGGAGNTIYFGEGSWLTVV.